This TCR beta chain was obtained from a study of patients and donors after allogeneic stem cell transplantation. TCRdb itself ran the RT-PCR reads through MiXCR, one entry per CDR3 protein. The data contain about a million distinct CDR3 sequences, roughly 18% of them singletons. The germline CDR1 and CDR2 sequences are SEHNR and FQNEAQ (reference sequence). With V trimmed by 3 bases and J by 5 bases, 5 bases remained unmatched. The CDR3 has 15 amino acids. The rearrangement links TRBV7-9 to TRBJ2-3; 10 nucleotides line up with TRBD1. The receptor was isolated from a human donor who was either an allogeneic HSCT recipient or a stem cell or donor lymphocyte infusion donor (not recorded which). It is not recorded whose cells these are; they may come from a transplant donor. The sample comprised blood, either unsorted or a sorted T cell fraction (not recorded which). The CDR3: CASSLYGTGEDTQYF. The CDR3 DNA is TGTGCCAGCAGCTTGTATGGGACAGGGGAAGATACGCAGTATTTT. Full variable domain (outside the CDR3, taken from reference TRBV7-9 and TRBJ2-3): DTGVSQNPRHKITKRGQNVTFRCDPISEHNRLYWYRQTLGQGPEFLTYFQNEAQLEKSRLLSDRFSAERPKGSFSTLEIQRTEQGDSAMYLCASSLYGTGEDTQYFGPGTRLTVL.